The entry below gives a single T cell receptor beta chain sequence along with its context. Its antigen remains unknown. This sample is drawn from a study of T cells after yellow fever vaccination. CDR3 length equals 15 residues. Germline V CDR1 and CDR2: SNHLY, FYNNEI. V was pared by 0 bases and J by 1 base, with 7 bases between. Regarding the study as a whole: After the booster, 96% of CD4 and about nine tenths of CD8 primary-response clones were re-detected.

Generation of TCR cDNA used 5'RACE template switching (which added a universal primer site and UMIs). TCRdb re-analysed the 5' RACE reads in MiXCR, keeping a single row per CDR3 protein. Among approximately 580,000 distinct CDR3 sequences listed, approximately 16% were seen once. Sequencing was performed on PBMCs, taken roughly 5 days after the first yellow fever vaccination. The J gene is TRBJ2-1, the V gene TRBV2, with D perhaps TRBD1 (6 bases). This sequence originates from a man aged 18 to 30 who received the YFV17D yellow fever vaccine. The CDR3 is CASSEARGSYNEQFF. In DNA, the CDR3 is TGTGCCAGCAGTGAAGCCAGGGGTTCCTACAATGAGCAGTTCTTC.